A selection of T cell receptor beta chains follows, all from one sample in a study of T cells after yellow fever vaccination. TCRdb recomputed calls from the 5' RACE reads with MiXCR, one row per CDR3 protein. The data hold fewer than 350,000 distinct CDR3 sequences, with 3.5% to 4.5% observed a single time. This sample comprised PBMCs, obtained 15 days after the yellow fever booster vaccination. These TCRs come from a man between 18 and 35 years old who received the YFV17D yellow fever vaccine. CDR3s leave out the opening cysteine and the closing phenylalanine or tryptophan. Clone sizes are given selectively: once, few, many, or a class where the clone is expanded.

v_call	j_call	clone_size	cdr3_aa
TRBV4-2	TRBJ2-7	-	ASSQAEGAVIYEQY
TRBV2	TRBJ1-1	-	ASSGDGNTEAF
TRBV24-1	TRBJ1-2	-	ATSDHPGGYGYT
TRBV9	TRBJ2-3	many	ASSAAGSTDTQY
TRBV29-1	TRBJ1-2	many	SVATDRDGYT
TRBV3-1	TRBJ1-5	few	ASSQRQGRGNQPQH
TRBV29-1	TRBJ2-5	many	SVARGNQETQY
TRBV7-9	TRBJ1-4	many	ASSHRGREAGEKLF
TRBV9	TRBJ2-3	few	ASSVAGGETDTQY
TRBV9	TRBJ2-1	many	ASSPRPNYNEQF
TRBV30	TRBJ2-7	few	AWSNPWGEQY
TRBV4-3	TRBJ1-2	few	ASSQERYGYT
TRBV7-6	TRBJ1-5	few	ASSLGGGESNQPQH
TRBV20-1	TRBJ2-2	few	SAQDRGMYTGELF
TRBV6-5	TRBJ2-2	many	ASSYSYGTPGELF
TRBV27	TRBJ2-1	few	ASSGGTYRNNEQF
TRBV18	TRBJ1-6	many	ASSPPSVPNSPLH
TRBV7-6	TRBJ1-5	-	ASSLEEGQPQH
TRBV6-2/TRBV6-3	TRBJ2-1	few	ASSTRKNPNGTSGGAWNEQF
TRBV7-2	TRBJ2-7	-	ASSGGTGDVEQY
TRBV12-3/TRBV12-4	TRBJ2-7	few	ASSSTGTSGGGYEQY
TRBV20-1	TRBJ2-3	many	SAEQVTDTQY
TRBV3-1	TRBJ1-4	-	ASGAGAEKLF
TRBV12-3/TRBV12-4	TRBJ1-6	many	ASSFRSSYNSPLH
TRBV12-3/TRBV12-4	TRBJ2-1	-	ASLSRGDPNEQF
TRBV5-1	TRBJ1-2	-	ASSSPGGLANYGYT
TRBV29-1	TRBJ2-6	-	SVKQGGSGANVLT
TRBV4-2	TRBJ2-3	few	ASSHTSGAFTDTQY
TRBV29-1	TRBJ2-1	many	SVEDRKSSYNEQF
TRBV12-3/TRBV12-4	TRBJ1-5	once	ASMGMPGQPQH
TRBV12-3/TRBV12-4	TRBJ1-5	few	ASTPGGPQH
TRBV20-1	TRBJ1-5	many	SASPIGGTGKGQPQH
TRBV29-1	TRBJ1-1	few	SVQGGMNTEAF
TRBV20-1	TRBJ2-3	few	SAREKRTDTQY
TRBV4-2	TRBJ2-2	once	ASSQVTGALGTGELF
TRBV7-8	TRBJ1-1	few	ASSLGGRRGTTEAF
TRBV4-3	TRBJ2-7	many	ASSQERAQRGDSYEQY
TRBV7-2	TRBJ1-6	-	ASSLYGGRDSPLH
TRBV14	TRBJ2-1	-	ASSQLPGTSGEEDEQF
TRBV5-1	TRBJ2-1	few	ASSLTGDNEQF
TRBV5-1	TRBJ2-2	many	ASRGGADTGELF
TRBV7-9	TRBJ2-7	few	ASSRQGGRYYEQY
TRBV5-1	TRBJ1-1	many	ASSPSGSNTEAF
TRBV29-1	TRBJ2-1	many	SVEDLGGQF
TRBV12-3/TRBV12-4	TRBJ1-5	many	ASVAERGGGQPQH